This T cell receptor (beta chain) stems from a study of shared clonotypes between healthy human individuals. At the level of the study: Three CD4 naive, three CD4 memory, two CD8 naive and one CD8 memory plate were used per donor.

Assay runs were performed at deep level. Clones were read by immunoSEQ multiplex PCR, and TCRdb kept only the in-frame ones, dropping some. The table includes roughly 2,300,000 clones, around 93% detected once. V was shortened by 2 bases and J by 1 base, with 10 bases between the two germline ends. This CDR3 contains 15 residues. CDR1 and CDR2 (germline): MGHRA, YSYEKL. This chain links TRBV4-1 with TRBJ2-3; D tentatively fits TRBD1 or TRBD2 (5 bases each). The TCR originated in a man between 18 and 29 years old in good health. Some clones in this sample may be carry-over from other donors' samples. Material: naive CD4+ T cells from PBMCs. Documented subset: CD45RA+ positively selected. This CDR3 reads CASSQSGPGTDTQYF. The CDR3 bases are TGCGCCAGCAGCCAATCGGGACCGGGCACAGATACGCAGTATTTT.